The next 2 T cell receptor beta chains were all read from a single sample in a study of CD8 T cells in Susac syndrome. With random hexamers, reverse transcription was performed on roughly 0.5 to 1 ug of RNA. MiXCR, run by TCRdb on the immunoSEQ multiplex PCR reads, gives a single entry per CDR3 protein. The data contain approximately 87,000 distinct CDR3 sequences, around 96% of them singletons. Sequenced: CD8+ T cells from PBMCs. These receptors all stem from a human donor with Susac syndrome.

This chain uses TRBV11-1 with TRBJ2-3; 13 bases line up with TRBD2. The CDR3 totals 20 residues. Germline loops: CDR1 SGHAT, CDR2 FQDESV (reference sequence). V lost 2 bases and J lost 5; bases outside the gene matches: 16. As DNA, the CDR3 is TGTGCCAGCAGCTTAAAGGGACTATTAGGAACTAGCGGGGGGGAAGATACGCAGTATTTT. This translates into CASSLKGLLGTSGGEDTQYF. The full variable domain, with the rest looked up from reference TRBV11-1 and TRBJ2-3, is EAEVAQSPRYKITEKSQAVAFWCDPISGHATLYWYRQILGQGPELLVQFQDESVVDDSQLPKDRFSAERLKGVDSTLKIQPAELGDSAMYLCASSLKGLLGTSGGEDTQYFGPGTRLTVL.

The chain couples TRBV9 to TRBJ2-3; D unresolved. The CDR3 covers 13 residues. V was pared by 4 bases and J by 1 base, with 7 bases between. Germline V gene data show CDR1 as SGDLS and CDR2 as YYNGEE. The CDR3 is CASSTLGTDTQYF. The CDR3 nucleotides are TGTGCCAGCAGCACACTTGGCACAGATACGCAGTATTTT.